This TCR beta chain was found in a study of blood T cell repertoires in COVID-19. Study at large: T cells, B-cell-depleted T cells, or PBMCs provided the cDNA or gDNA that served as material.

Enrolled through a virtual design, the participants were between 18 and 89 years of age and came from under 30 US areas. Which cohort a participant joined came from the clinical history participants gave. V was clipped by 7 bases and J by 4 bases, with 10 bases between them. This CDR3 contains 12 residues. Germline lookup yields CDR1 MNHEY and CDR2 SVGAGI. TCRdb keeps only in-frame clones here, not all; method: immunoSEQ multiplex PCR. The data show about 300,000 clones, with about nine tenths seen just once and 3.5% to 4.5% held by the top ten. Sequenced input: PBMCs or T cells enriched from blood (not recorded which). This receptor was taken from a man aged 25 to 40 who had recovered from COVID-19. V usage is TRBV6-5 and J usage is TRBJ1-2, with a possible D match to TRBD1 (6 bases). Here the CDR3 reads CASKDRTYGYTF. The CDR3 DNA sequence: TGTGCCAGCAAAGACAGGACCTATGGCTACACCTTC.